Following are 12 T cell receptor beta chains from one sample sequenced in a study of T cell repertoires in cytomegalovirus infection. One entry per CDR3 protein, called by TCRdb with MiXCR from the reads. In the table there are about 900,000 distinct CDR3 sequences, around 31% of which are singletons. Their antigens are not known. The specimen comprised cultured CD8+ T cells from PBMCs, sampled from culture after CMV antigen stimulation. Receptor source: a human donor in good health (CMV status not recorded). Some clones in this sample may be carry-over from other donors' samples.

The rearrangement joins TRBV19 to TRBJ2-4; D is unresolved. CDR1 and CDR2 from the germline V gene are LNHDA and SQIVND (reference sequence). The CDR3 has 15 amino acids. V shed 8 bases and J shed 5 bases, with 19 bases lying between them. CDR3 sequence (DNA): TGTGCCAGTGCTTTTACCCCGGCTAATCAAAACATTCAGTACTTC. As protein: CASAFTPANQNIQYF.

This rearrangement joins TRBV5-5 to TRBJ2-2; TRBD1 matches at 7 bases. Germline lookup yields CDR1 SGHKS and CDR2 YYEKEE (reference sequence). The CDR3 loop spans 16 amino acids. The V segment lost 0 bases and the J segment 2 bases; nucleotides outside the gene matches: 4. This CDR3 is CASSLDGQVNTGELFF. Written as DNA, the CDR3 is TGTGCCAGCAGCTTGGATGGACAGGTCAACACCGGGGAGCTGTTTTTT.

This clonotype has only a few counts. A junction end diverges from the germline sequence, so it may reflect a read error. V and J are TRBV6-2 or TRBV6-3 and TRBJ1-5; TRBD1 aligns across 9 bases. Germline V gene sequence: CDR1 MNHEY, CDR2 SVGEGT. The CDR3 contains 12 residues. The CDR3 here is CASSPDSRDRVF. CDR3 coding DNA: TGTGCCAGCAGTCCTGACAGTCGGGACAGGGTATTT.

This clonotype was observed a handful of times. The chain carries TRBV6-5 and TRBJ1-2; unclear D gene. The CDR3 extends over 14 amino acids. Trimming removed 0 bases from V and 3 bases from J, with 8 bases in between. Germline lookup yields CDR1 MNHEY and CDR2 SVGAGI. The CDR3 nucleotides are TGTGCCAGCAGTTACTCGGAGACACACTATGGCTACACCTTC. This translates into CASSYSETHYGYTF.

The chain carries TRBV7-9 and TRBJ2-7; perhaps TRBD2 as D (5 bases). This CDR3 has 14 amino acids. Trimming took off 7 bases at V and 3 bases at J, with 16 bases between the two ends. The germline gives CDR1 SEHNR, CDR2 FQNEAQ (reference sequence). The CDR3 loop is CASTQIGVHYEQYF. The CDR3 nucleotides are TGTGCCAGCACCCAGATCGGGGTACACTACGAGCAGTACTTC.

The rearrangement uses TRBV12-3 or TRBV12-4 and TRBJ1-1, with 9 nucleotides matching TRBD1. This CDR3 spans 16 amino acids. The J segment lost 1 base and the V segment lost 5 bases, leaving 8 bases of the junction unmatched. CDR3 DNA sequence: TGTGCCAGCAGTCCTACAGGGGGCCCCCAGAACACTGAAGCTTTCTTT. This codes for CASSPTGGPQNTEAFF.

V is TRBV6-2 or TRBV6-3 and J is TRBJ2-1; TRBD1 matches at 7 bases. Trimming took 2 bases from V and 10 from J; bases not matched to a gene: 8. CDR3 length: 14 residues. CDR1 and CDR2 from the germline V gene are MNHEY and SVGEGT. CDR3 coding DNA: TGTGCCAGCAGTTACCCGACAGGGTTGGAAGAGCAGTTCTTC. This encodes CASSYPTGLEEQFF.

The chain joins TRBV2 to TRBJ1-2; a weak D match, TRBD1 (6 bases). This CDR3 is built from 11 residues. Trimming removed 8 bases from V and 14 bases from J, with 18 bases in between. The germline CDR1 and CDR2 sequences are SNHLY and FYNNEI. CDR3 amino acids: CASLGGMVGTF. CDR3 bases: TGTGCCAGCTTAGGGGGTATGGTCGGTACCTTC.

In this sample, this clonotype turned up once. V is TRBV4-1 and J is TRBJ1-6; 7 positions agree with TRBD1. CDR3 length: 15 residues. Germline-derived CDR1 and CDR2 are MGHRA and YSYEKL. V gave up 7 bases and J gave up 8 bases; unmatched junction bases: 11. The CDR3 is CASTNRGVEYSPLHF. CDR3 nucleotides: TGCGCCAGCACTAACAGGGGCGTCGAGTATTCACCCCTCCACTTT.

This clonotype was counted between two and nine times. The CDR3 bases are TGTGCCAGCAGCTTAGCGGAGTTTCTGAGCTCCTACAATGAGCAGTTCTTC. Translating gives CASSLAEFLSSYNEQFF. The chain uses TRBV7-6 and TRBJ2-1; D is ambiguous. Deletions cut 0 bases from V and 0 bases from J, with 12 bases between. The CDR3 sequence is 17 residues long. Germline assignment: CDR1 SGHVS and CDR2 FNYEAQ.

This clonotype was counted many times. J is TRBJ2-7 and V is TRBV10-3; D is unresolved. CDR1 and CDR2 (germline): ENHRY, SYGVKD. The CDR3 loop spans 16 amino acids. V gave up 2 bases and J gave up 7 bases, with 21 bases separating them. The CDR3 nucleotides are TGTGCCATCAGTGAGGAGAGCCTCCTCCTTAATTTTGAGCAGTACGTC. It codes for CAISEESLLLNFEQYV.

The chain has TRBV7-6 and TRBJ2-7; 9 bases are a match to TRBD1. The CDR3 sequence is 13 residues long. Germline CDR1 SGHVS, CDR2 FNYEAQ. The V gene end was trimmed by 7 bases and the J gene end by 0 bases; junction bases not matched to a gene: 1. The CDR3, as DNA: TGTGCCAGCATGGGACAGGGCTCCTACGAGCAGTACGTC. Residues: CASMGQGSYEQYV.